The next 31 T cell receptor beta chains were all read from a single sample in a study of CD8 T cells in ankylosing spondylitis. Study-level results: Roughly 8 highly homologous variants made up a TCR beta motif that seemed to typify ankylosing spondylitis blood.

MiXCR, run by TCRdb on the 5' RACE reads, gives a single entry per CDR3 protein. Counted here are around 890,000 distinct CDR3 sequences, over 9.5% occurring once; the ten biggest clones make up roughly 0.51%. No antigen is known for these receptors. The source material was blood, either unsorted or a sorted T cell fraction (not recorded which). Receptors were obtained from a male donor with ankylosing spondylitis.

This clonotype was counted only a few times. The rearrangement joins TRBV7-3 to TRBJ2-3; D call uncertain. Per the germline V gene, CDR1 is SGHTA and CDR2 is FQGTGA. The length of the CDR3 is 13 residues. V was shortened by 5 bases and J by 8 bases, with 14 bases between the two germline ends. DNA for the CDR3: TGTGCCAGCAGCCGCGCAGGAGAGGCTACGCAGTATTTT. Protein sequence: CASSRAGEATQYF.

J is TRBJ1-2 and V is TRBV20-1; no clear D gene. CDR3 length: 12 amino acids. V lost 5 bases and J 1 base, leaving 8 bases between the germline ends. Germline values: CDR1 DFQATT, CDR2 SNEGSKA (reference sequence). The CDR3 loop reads CSALQLNYGYTF. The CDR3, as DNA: TGCAGTGCTCTACAGCTTAACTATGGCTACACCTTC.

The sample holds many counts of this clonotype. CDR3 residues: CASSYSTSTDTQYF. DNA of the CDR3: TGTGCCAGCAGTTACTCTACTAGCACAGATACGCAGTATTTT. J is TRBJ2-3 and V is TRBV6-5, with D hard to call. V lost 0 bases and J 0 bases, leaving 4 bases between the germline ends. CDR3 length equals 14 residues. The germline gives CDR1 MNHEY, CDR2 SVGAGI.

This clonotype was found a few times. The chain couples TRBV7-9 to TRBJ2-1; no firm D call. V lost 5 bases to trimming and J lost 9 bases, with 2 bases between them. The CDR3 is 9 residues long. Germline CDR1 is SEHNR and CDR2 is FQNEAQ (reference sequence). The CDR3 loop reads CASSREQFF. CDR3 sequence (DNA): TGTGCCAGCAGCCGTGAGCAGTTCTTC.

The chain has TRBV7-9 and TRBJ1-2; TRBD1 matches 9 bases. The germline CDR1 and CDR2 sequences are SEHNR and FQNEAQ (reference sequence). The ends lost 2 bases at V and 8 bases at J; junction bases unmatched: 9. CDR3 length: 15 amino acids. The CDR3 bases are TGTGCCAGCAGCTTATGGGACAGGGAGAGGGACGGCTACACCTTC. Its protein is CASSLWDRERDGYTF.

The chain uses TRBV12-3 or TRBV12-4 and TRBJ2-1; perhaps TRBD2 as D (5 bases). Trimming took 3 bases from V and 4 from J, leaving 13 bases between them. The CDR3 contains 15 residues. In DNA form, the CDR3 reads TGTGCCAGCAGTTTGGAGAGGGTAGAATACAATGAGCAGTTCTTC. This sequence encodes CASSLERVEYNEQFF.

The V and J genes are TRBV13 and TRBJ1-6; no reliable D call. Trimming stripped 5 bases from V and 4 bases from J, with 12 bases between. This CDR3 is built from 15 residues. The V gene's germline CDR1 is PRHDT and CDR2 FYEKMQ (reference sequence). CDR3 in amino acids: CASSPFDNYNSPLHF. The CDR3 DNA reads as TGTGCCAGCAGCCCGTTTGATAATTATAATTCACCCCTCCACTTT.

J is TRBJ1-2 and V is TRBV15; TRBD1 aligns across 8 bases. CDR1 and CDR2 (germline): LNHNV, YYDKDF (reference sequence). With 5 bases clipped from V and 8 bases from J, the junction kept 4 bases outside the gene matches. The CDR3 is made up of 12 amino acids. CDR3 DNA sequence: TGTGCCACCAGCGGACAGGGTTACGGCTACACCTTC. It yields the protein CATSGQGYGYTF.

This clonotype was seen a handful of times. CDR3: CASSYSMVAPGANVLTF. The CDR3 DNA is TGTGCCAGCAGTTACTCGATGGTAGCGCCTGGGGCCAACGTCCTGACTTTC. The chain carries TRBV6-5 and TRBJ2-6, with a possible D match to TRBD2 (5 bases). V dropped 0 bases and J dropped 2 bases, with 11 bases sitting between them. The CDR3 totals 17 residues. From germline, CDR1 is MNHEY and CDR2 SVGAGI.

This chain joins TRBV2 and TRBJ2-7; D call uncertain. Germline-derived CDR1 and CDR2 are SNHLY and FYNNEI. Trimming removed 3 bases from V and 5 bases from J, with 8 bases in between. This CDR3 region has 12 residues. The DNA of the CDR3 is TGTGCCAGCAGTGAGCTAGGGAACGAGCAGTACTTC. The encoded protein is CASSELGNEQYF.

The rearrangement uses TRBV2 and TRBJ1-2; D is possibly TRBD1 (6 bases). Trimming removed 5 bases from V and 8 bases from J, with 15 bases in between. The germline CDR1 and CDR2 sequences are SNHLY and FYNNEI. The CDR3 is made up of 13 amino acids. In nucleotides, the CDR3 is TGTGCCAGCAGTATGGAACAGGGTTCAGGCTACACCTTC. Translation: CASSMEQGSGYTF. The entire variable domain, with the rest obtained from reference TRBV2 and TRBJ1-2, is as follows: EPEVTQTPSHQVTQMGQEVILRCVPISNHLYFYWYRQILGQKVEFLVSFYNNEISEKSEIFDDQFSVERPDGSNFTLKIRSTKLEDSAMYFCASSMEQGSGYTFGSGTRLTVV.

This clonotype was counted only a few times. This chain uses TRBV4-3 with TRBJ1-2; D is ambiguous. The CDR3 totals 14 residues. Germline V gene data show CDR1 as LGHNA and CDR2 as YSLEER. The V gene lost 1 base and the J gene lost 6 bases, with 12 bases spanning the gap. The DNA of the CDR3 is TGCGCCAGCAGCCAAGTGGAGAAAGGCAATGGCTACACCTTC. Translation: CASSQVEKGNGYTF.

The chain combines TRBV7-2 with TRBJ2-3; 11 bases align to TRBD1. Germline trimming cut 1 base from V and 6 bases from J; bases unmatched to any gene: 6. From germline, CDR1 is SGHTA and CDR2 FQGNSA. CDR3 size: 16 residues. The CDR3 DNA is TGTGCCAGCAGCTTAGTCGTTGGACAGGGGGCTGATACGCAGTATTTT. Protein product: CASSLVVGQGADTQYF.

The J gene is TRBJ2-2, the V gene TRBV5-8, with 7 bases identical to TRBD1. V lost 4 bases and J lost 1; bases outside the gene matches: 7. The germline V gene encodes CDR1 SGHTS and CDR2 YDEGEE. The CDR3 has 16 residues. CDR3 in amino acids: CASSRHRGLNTGELFF. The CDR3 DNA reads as TGTGCCAGCAGCCGTCACAGGGGCTTGAACACCGGGGAGCTGTTTTTT.

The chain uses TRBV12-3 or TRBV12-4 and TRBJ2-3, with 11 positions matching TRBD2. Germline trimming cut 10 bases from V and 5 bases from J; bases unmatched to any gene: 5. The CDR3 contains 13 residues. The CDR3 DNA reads TGTGCCACCGGGACTAGCGGAAAAGATACGCAGTATTTT. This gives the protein CATGTSGKDTQYF.

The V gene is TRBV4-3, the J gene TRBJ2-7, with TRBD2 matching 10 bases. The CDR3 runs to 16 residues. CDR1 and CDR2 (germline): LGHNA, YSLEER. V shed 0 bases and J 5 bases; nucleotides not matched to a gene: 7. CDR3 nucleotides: TGCGCCAGCAGCCAAGAACCTAGCGGGGGCTGGGACGAGCAGTACTTC. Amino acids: CASSQEPSGGWDEQYF.

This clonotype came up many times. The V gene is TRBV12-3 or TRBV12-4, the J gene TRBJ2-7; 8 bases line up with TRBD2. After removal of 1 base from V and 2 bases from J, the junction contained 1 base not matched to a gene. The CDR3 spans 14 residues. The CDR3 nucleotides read TGTGCCAGCAGTTTAGAAGCGGGGGCCTACGAGCAGTACTTC. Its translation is CASSLEAGAYEQYF.

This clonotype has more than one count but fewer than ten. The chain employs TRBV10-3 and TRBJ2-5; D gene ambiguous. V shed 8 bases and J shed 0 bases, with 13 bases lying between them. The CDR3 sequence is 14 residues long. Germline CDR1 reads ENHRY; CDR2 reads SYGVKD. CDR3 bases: TGTGCCATCGCCTTGGATCCGTACCAAGAGACCCAGTACTTC. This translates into CAIALDPYQETQYF.

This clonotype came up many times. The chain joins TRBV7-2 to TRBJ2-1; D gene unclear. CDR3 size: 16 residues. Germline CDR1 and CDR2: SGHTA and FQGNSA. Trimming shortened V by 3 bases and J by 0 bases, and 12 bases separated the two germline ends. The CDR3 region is CASSFIPSSSYNEQFF. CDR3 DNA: TGTGCCAGCAGCTTTATACCTTCGAGCTCCTACAATGAGCAGTTCTTC.

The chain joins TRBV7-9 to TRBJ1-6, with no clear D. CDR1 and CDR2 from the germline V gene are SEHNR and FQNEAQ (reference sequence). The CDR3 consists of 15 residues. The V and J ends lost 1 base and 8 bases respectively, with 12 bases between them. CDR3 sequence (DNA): TGTGCCAGCAGCTTAGTGGGAGGAAGGGATTCACCCCTCCACTTT. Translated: CASSLVGGRDSPLHF.

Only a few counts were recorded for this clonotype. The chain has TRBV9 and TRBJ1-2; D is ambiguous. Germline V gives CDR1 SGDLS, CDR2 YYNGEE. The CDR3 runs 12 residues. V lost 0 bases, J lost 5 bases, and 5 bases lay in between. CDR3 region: CASSVGRYGYTF. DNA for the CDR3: TGTGCCAGCAGCGTAGGTCGGTATGGCTACACCTTC.

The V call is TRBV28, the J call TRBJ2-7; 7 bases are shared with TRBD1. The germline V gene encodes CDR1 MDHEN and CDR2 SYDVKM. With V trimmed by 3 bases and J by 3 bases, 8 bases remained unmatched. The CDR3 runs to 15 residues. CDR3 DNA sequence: TGTGCCAGCAGTTTCCGCCCCTCAGGGGGCTACGAGCAGTACTTC. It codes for CASSFRPSGGYEQYF.

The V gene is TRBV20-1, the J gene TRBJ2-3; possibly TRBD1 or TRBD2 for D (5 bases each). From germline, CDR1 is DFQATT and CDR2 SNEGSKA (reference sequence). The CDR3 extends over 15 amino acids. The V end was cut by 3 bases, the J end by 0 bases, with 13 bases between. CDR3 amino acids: CSASDSRRSTDTQYF. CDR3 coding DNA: TGCAGTGCTAGTGACAGTCGGAGGAGCACAGATACGCAGTATTTT.

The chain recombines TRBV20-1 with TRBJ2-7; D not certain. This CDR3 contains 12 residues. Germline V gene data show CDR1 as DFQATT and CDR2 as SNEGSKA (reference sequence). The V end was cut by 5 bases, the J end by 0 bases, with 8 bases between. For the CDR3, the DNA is TGCAGTGCTCCTAAGGCCTCCTACGAGCAGTACTTC. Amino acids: CSAPKASYEQYF.

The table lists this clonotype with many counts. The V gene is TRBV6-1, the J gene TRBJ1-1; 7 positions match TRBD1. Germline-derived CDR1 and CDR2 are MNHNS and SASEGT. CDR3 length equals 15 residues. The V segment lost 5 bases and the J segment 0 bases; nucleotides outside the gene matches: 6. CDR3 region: CASSRRQGLNTEAFF. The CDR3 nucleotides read TGTGCCAGCAGTAGAAGACAGGGTCTGAACACTGAAGCTTTCTTT.

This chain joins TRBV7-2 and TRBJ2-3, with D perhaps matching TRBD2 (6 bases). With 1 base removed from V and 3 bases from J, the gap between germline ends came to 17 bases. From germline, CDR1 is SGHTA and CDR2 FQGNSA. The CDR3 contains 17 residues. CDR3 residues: CASSLGRPGEGTDTQYF. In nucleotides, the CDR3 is TGTGCCAGCAGCTTAGGTCGGCCGGGAGAGGGGACAGATACGCAGTATTTT.

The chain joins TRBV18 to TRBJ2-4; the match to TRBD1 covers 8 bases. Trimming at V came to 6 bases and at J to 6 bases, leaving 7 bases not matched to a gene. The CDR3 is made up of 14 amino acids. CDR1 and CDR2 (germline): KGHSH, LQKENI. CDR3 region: CASSQGQGGNIQYF. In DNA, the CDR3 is TGTGCCAGCTCTCAAGGACAGGGTGGAAACATTCAGTACTTC. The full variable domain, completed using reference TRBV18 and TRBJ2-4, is NAGVMQNPRHLVRRRGQEARLRCSPMKGHSHVYWYRQLPEEGLKFMVYLQKENIIDESGMPKERFSAEFPKEGPSILRIQQVVRGDSAAYFCASSQGQGGNIQYFGAGTRLSVL.

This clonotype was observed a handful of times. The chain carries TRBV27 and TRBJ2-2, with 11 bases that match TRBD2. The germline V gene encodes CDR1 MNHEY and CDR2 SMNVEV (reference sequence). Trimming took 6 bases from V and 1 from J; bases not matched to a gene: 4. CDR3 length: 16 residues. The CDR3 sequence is CASSQLAGVNTGELFF. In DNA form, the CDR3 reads TGTGCCAGCAGCCAACTAGCGGGAGTGAACACCGGGGAGCTGTTTTTT.

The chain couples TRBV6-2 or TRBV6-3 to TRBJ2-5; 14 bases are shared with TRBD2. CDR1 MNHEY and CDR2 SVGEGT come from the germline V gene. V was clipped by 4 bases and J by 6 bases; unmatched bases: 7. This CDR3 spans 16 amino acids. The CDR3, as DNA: TGTGCCAGCAGTTCCGCCGGGACTAGCGGGAGAAAGACCCAGTACTTC. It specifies CASSSAGTSGRKTQYF.

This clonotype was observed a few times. In nucleotides, the CDR3 is TGTGCCAGCAGCGCGATCTCCACCGGGGAGCTGTTTTTT. It specifies CASSAISTGELFF. The rearrangement joins TRBV11-2 to TRBJ2-2; D uncertain. Germline loops: CDR1 SGHAT, CDR2 FQNNGV. Trimming shortened V by 5 bases and J by 4 bases, and 8 bases separated the two germline ends. The CDR3 sequence is 13 residues long. Full variable domain (rest looked up from reference TRBV11-2 and TRBJ2-2): EAGVAQSPRYKIIEKRQSVAFWCNPISGHATLYWYQQILGQGPKLLIQFQNNGVVDDSQLPKDRFSAERLKGVDSTLKIQPAKLEDSAVYLCASSAISTGELFFGEGSRLTVL.

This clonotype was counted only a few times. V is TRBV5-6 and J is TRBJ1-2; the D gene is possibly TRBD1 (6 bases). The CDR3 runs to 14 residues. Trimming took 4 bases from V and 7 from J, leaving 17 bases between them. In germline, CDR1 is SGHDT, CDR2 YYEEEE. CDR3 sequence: CASSAAGVEGGYTF. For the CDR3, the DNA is TGTGCCAGCAGCGCGGCAGGGGTAGAGGGTGGCTACACCTTC.